A selection of T cell receptor beta chains follows, all from one sample in a study of cytomegalovirus exposure and HLA in healthy donors. Profiled with immunoSEQ multiplex PCR; TCRdb holds only in-frame clones, not every one. The top ten hold about 12% of the sample, which has about 88,000 clones, roughly 84% seen once. Sequencing input: PBMCs. Receptor source: a woman younger than 35 in good health and CMV-seropositive. CDR3s leave out the opening cysteine and the closing phenylalanine or tryptophan.

v_gene | CDR3aa
TRBV4-1 | ASSQGLAGEFQETQY
TRBV11-3 | ASSLESYGEQY
TRBV7-7 | ASSLGTGNEQF
TRBV5-1 | ASSYWTGKTGYT
TRBV4-1 | ASSHAIGKGRIRELF
TRBV29-1 | SALGQGAGYT
TRBV15 | ATSRITTGTLQGKPLH
TRBV6-6 | ASSTSGGGNTGELF
TRBV5-1 | ASSLAGMDEKLF
TRBV6-6 | ASSSRAGNTEAF
TRBV4-3 | ASSQGQGRYGYT
TRBV10-1 | ASSEGWGAGELF
TRBV6-5 | ASSYRTGYLPQH
TRBV6-5 | ASTKTGRTEQY
TRBV7-8 | ASSFEGGKLF
TRBV7-9 | ASRGTSSRNGPGELF
TRBV15 | ATSPSKGKGSQH
TRBV7-2 | ASSLGGARTDTQY
TRBV6-5 | ASSLLTGKRTEAF
TRBV29-1 | SVGDRATYEQY
TRBV27 | ASSLSTGPSPLH